The 28 T cell receptor beta chains presented below share a single source sample, sequenced in a study of CD8 T cells in Susac syndrome. With random hexamers, roughly 0.45 to 1 ug RNA was reverse transcribed. From the immunoSEQ multiplex PCR reads, TCRdb called clonotypes with MiXCR, one entry per CDR3 protein. Among about 130,000 distinct CDR3 sequences listed, roughly 95% were seen once. The specimen was CD4+ T cells from PBMCs. The receptors stem from a human donor in good health.

The chain joins TRBV4-1 to TRBJ2-6; D call uncertain. The CDR3 has 14 amino acids. The germline gives CDR1 MGHRA, CDR2 YSYEKL. Trimming took 1 base from V and 4 from J, leaving 5 bases between them. CDR3 loop: CASSQVEGANVLTF. For the CDR3, the DNA is TGCGCCAGCAGCCAAGTGGAAGGGGCCAACGTCCTGACTTTC.

V gene TRBV11-2 combines with J gene TRBJ2-1, with D unclear. CDR3 length: 12 amino acids. Germline V gene data show CDR1 as SGHAT and CDR2 as FQNNGV. Trimming shortened V by 2 bases and J by 8 bases, and 7 bases separated the two germline ends. The CDR3 sequence is CASSLSIHEQFF. The CDR3, as DNA: TGTGCCAGCAGCTTAAGCATTCATGAGCAGTTCTTC. Variable domain in full (rest from reference TRBV11-2 and TRBJ2-1): EAGVAQSPRYKIIEKRQSVAFWCNPISGHATLYWYQQILGQGPKLLIQFQNNGVVDDSQLPKDRFSAERLKGVDSTLKIQPAKLEDSAVYLCASSLSIHEQFFGPGTRLTVL.

J is TRBJ1-4 and V is TRBV25-1; D is perhaps TRBD1 (5 bases). The CDR3 has 14 amino acids. CDR1 and CDR2 (germline): MGHDK, SYGVNS. Trimming left V 3 bases short and J 8 bases short, with 13 bases between. The CDR3 is CASSERQGGEKLFF. CDR3 in DNA: TGTGCCAGCAGTGAGAGGCAGGGAGGAGAAAAACTGTTTTTT.

V gene TRBV19 combines with J gene TRBJ2-7; D unclear. The germline V gene has CDR1 LNHDA and CDR2 SQIVND (reference sequence). V lost 0 bases and J 6 bases, leaving 15 bases between the germline ends. The CDR3 covers 15 residues. DNA for the CDR3: TGTGCCAGTAGTATAGATCTCTGGACCACCGGCGAGCAGTACTTC. Encoded protein: CASSIDLWTTGEQYF.

The gene calls are TRBV3-1 and TRBJ1-1; no clear D gene. Germline V gene data show CDR1 as LGHDT and CDR2 as YNNKEL (reference sequence). There are 12 residues in the CDR3. Trimming shortened V by 3 bases and J by 7 bases, and 9 bases separated the two germline ends. CDR3 region: CASSHVGFEAFF. In DNA form, the CDR3 reads TGTGCCAGCAGCCACGTGGGATTTGAAGCTTTCTTT. Variable domain in full (rest from reference TRBV3-1 and TRBJ1-1): DTAVSQTPKYLVTQMGNDKSIKCEQNLGHDTMYWYKQDSKKFLKIMFSYNNKELIINETVPNRFSPKSPDKAHLNLHINSLELGDSAVYFCASSHVGFEAFFGQGTRLTVV.

This clonotype was recorded once. This rearrangement joins TRBV3-1 to TRBJ2-7, with 7 bases fitting TRBD2. Germline V gene data show CDR1 as LGHDT and CDR2 as YNNKEL (reference sequence). This CDR3 spans 14 amino acids. Trimming cost V 4 bases and J 2 bases; bases outside gene matches: 5. The CDR3 region has the DNA TGTGCCAGCAGCCCGGCTGGGGGGGCCTACGAGCAGTACTTC. Its protein product is CASSPAGGAYEQYF.

The chain carries TRBV25-1 and TRBJ1-2; no definite D call. The CDR3 covers 9 residues. Per germline, CDR1 MGHDK and CDR2 SYGVNS. Trimming stripped 4 bases from V and 13 bases from J, with 7 bases between. DNA for the CDR3: TGTGCCAGCAGTGCCCCTCTCACCTTC. Translation gives CASSAPLTF.

V gene TRBV6-5 combines with J gene TRBJ1-4; weak D call: TRBD1 (5 bases). The CDR3 length is 15 residues. V was pared by 2 bases and J by 2 bases, with 9 bases between. Germline V CDR1 and CDR2: MNHEY, SVGAGI. This CDR3 reads CASSYQGNTNEKLFF. Written as DNA, the CDR3 is TGTGCCAGCAGTTACCAGGGCAATACTAATGAAAAACTGTTTTTT.

CDR3 DNA: TGTGCCAGCAGCGTAGGGACTAGCGGATACGAGCAGTACTTC. It encodes CASSVGTSGYEQYF. The J gene is TRBJ2-7, the V gene TRBV9; 10 positions agree with TRBD2. The J segment lost 4 bases and the V segment lost 0 bases, leaving 1 base of the junction unmatched. The CDR3 covers 14 residues. In germline, CDR1 is SGDLS, CDR2 YYNGEE.

On this clonotype itself: A junction boundary mismatches the germline segment, possibly from a read error. This sequence joins TRBV3-1 and TRBJ1-1; D is ambiguous. From germline, CDR1 is LGHDT and CDR2 YNNKEL (reference sequence). The CDR3 loop spans 13 amino acids. The CDR3 coding sequence is TGTGCCAGCAACCAAGCCGGGAACACTGAAGCTTTCTTT. This sequence encodes CASNQAGNTEAFF.

The table lists this clonotype with a few counts. The chain has TRBV7-9 and TRBJ2-1; D is unresolved. V was cut by 0 bases and J by 5 bases, with 8 bases left in between. In germline, CDR1 is SEHNR, CDR2 FQNEAQ (reference sequence). The CDR3 contains 14 residues. DNA of the CDR3: TGTGCCAGCAGCTTAGCAGGACCGAACAATGAGCAGTTCTTC. It codes for CASSLAGPNNEQFF.

This clonotype is a singleton in its sample. J is TRBJ1-5 and V is TRBV7-9, with 7 nucleotides matching TRBD1. The CDR3 contains 15 residues. Trimming removed 5 bases from V and 3 bases from J; junction bases left unmatched: 7. Germline V lookup: CDR1 SEHNR, CDR2 FQNEAQ (reference sequence). CDR3 in amino acids: CASSPGGTVNQPQHF. The DNA of the CDR3 is TGTGCCAGCAGCCCTGGTGGGACAGTCAATCAGCCCCAGCATTTT.

This clonotype appeared a single time. This chain joins TRBV7-9 and TRBJ1-1; no reliable D call. This CDR3 spans 13 amino acids. V was trimmed by 7 bases and J by 0 bases, leaving 9 bases between them. Germline CDR1 and CDR2: SEHNR and FQNEAQ (reference sequence). The CDR3 nucleotides read TGTGCCAGCACGGTTTCCGTGAACACTGAAGCTTTCTTT. Amino acid sequence: CASTVSVNTEAFF.

The chain joins TRBV28 to TRBJ2-5; no clear D. V lost 7 bases and J lost 5, with 14 bases in between. The CDR3 length is 13 residues. Germline V gene data show CDR1 as MDHEN and CDR2 as SYDVKM. CDR3: CASTAPHDETQYF. DNA for the CDR3: TGTGCCAGCACCGCCCCACATGACGAGACCCAGTACTTC.

The chain recombines TRBV18 with TRBJ2-7; D gene unclear. V lost 3 bases and J 4 bases, leaving 10 bases between the germline ends. Germline-derived CDR1 and CDR2 are KGHSH and LQKENI. This CDR3 is 13 amino acids long. The CDR3 is CASSPSILYEQYF. The CDR3 DNA reads as TGTGCCAGCTCACCTTCTATCCTTTACGAGCAGTACTTC.

The chain couples TRBV5-4 to TRBJ1-2, with TRBD1 matching 8 bases. This CDR3 has 15 amino acids. Germline CDR1 and CDR2: SGHNT and YYREEE (reference sequence). V gave up 3 bases and J gave up 7 bases; unmatched junction bases: 11. CDR3: CASSSQYSDRAGYTF. CDR3 bases: TGTGCCAGCAGCTCGCAATATTCGGACAGGGCTGGCTACACCTTC.

This chain links TRBV20-1 with TRBJ2-3, with 11 positions matching TRBD2. The CDR3 has 15 residues. The V and J ends lost 5 bases and 7 bases, in that order; junction bases with no gene match: 11. Germline values: CDR1 DFQATT, CDR2 SNEGSKA (reference sequence). The chain's CDR3 is CSAPRLAGPPHTQYF. The CDR3 bases are TGCAGTGCTCCTCGACTAGCGGGACCTCCCCATACGCAGTATTTT.

The rearrangement links TRBV24-1 to TRBJ2-1, with D perhaps matching TRBD2 (6 bases). The CDR3 length is 13 residues. CDR1 and CDR2 (germline): KGHDR, SFDVKD. V lost 9 bases and J 7 bases, leaving 15 bases between the germline ends. The CDR3 spells CATQAGLQNEQFF. Here the CDR3 DNA reads TGTGCCACCCAGGCGGGGTTACAGAATGAGCAGTTCTTC.

The CDR3 nucleotides are TGTGCCAGCATCTACCGCGGGCAGTCAGGTGGAGAGCAGTACTTC. It encodes CASIYRGQSGGEQYF. V usage is TRBV2 and J usage is TRBJ2-7, with D perhaps TRBD2 (5 bases). Trimming left V 7 bases short and J 7 bases short, with 23 bases between. This CDR3 is 15 amino acids long. Germline CDR1 reads SNHLY; CDR2 reads FYNNEI.

The V and J genes are TRBV29-1 and TRBJ2-7; D uncertain. This CDR3 is built from 12 residues. CDR1 is SQVTM and CDR2 is ANQGSEA in the germline V gene. V shed 6 bases and J shed 2 bases, with 11 bases lying between them. DNA for the CDR3: TGCAGCGTCGTACTTTCCACCTACGAGCAGTACTTC. This translates into CSVVLSTYEQYF.

For this clonotype: One end of the junction does not line up with germline, which may come from a read error. The gene calls are TRBV28 and TRBJ2-3; the match to TRBD1 covers 9 bases. This CDR3 is 12 amino acids long. Germline lookup yields CDR1 MDHEN and CDR2 SYDVKM. CDR3 in DNA: TGTGCCACCCGTCCGGGACAGGGCATAAAGGATTTT. Its protein product is CATRPGQGIKDF.

CDR3 DNA: TGCGCCAGCAGCTTGCCATCGGGCACCGGGGAGCTGTTTTTT. This encodes CASSLPSGTGELFF. V is TRBV5-1 and J is TRBJ2-2; D is unresolved. The V end lost 1 base, the J end lost 4 bases, and 8 bases lay between the germline ends. The CDR3 runs to 14 residues. Germline-derived CDR1 and CDR2 are SGHRS and YFSETQ.

This clonotype occurred once. The gene calls are TRBV28 and TRBJ2-7, with TRBD1 matching over 9 bases. The CDR3 contains 15 residues. Germline CDR1 reads MDHEN; CDR2 reads SYDVKM. V was clipped by 6 bases and J by 4 bases; unmatched bases: 10. CDR3 sequence (DNA): TGTGCCAGCAGCGTGGGGGTACAGGGGGCTTACGAGCAGTACTTC. Its protein product is CASSVGVQGAYEQYF.

The genes are TRBV28 and TRBJ1-1; no firm D call. CDR3 size: 13 residues. Per germline, CDR1 MDHEN and CDR2 SYDVKM. Trimming removed 4 bases at V and 7 bases at J, with 13 bases between. The CDR3 DNA reads as TGTGCCAGCAGTTCCACGGGAGGCCTTGAAGCTTTCTTT. It is translated as CASSSTGGLEAFF. The full variable domain, rest sourced from reference TRBV28 and TRBJ1-1, is DVKVTQSSRYLVKRTGEKVFLECVQDMDHENMFWYRQDPGLGLRLIYFSYDVKMKEKGDIPEGYSVSREKKERFSLILESASTNQTSMYLCASSSTGGLEAFFGQGTRLTVV.

The chain employs TRBV19 and TRBJ2-7; 9 bases agree with TRBD1. V gave up 6 bases and J gave up 2 bases; unmatched junction bases: 5. This CDR3 spans 14 amino acids. CDR1 is LNHDA, CDR2 SQIVND, per germline (reference sequence). The CDR3 region has the DNA TGTGCCAGTAGGAGGACAGGGGCCGCCTACGAGCAGTACTTC. Protein: CASRRTGAAYEQYF.

V is TRBV7-8 and J is TRBJ1-4; D is unresolved. CDR1 and CDR2 from the germline V gene are SGHVS and FQNEAQ. V was trimmed by 7 bases and J by 0 bases, leaving 6 bases between them. This CDR3 contains 13 residues. CDR3 sequence: CASKRATNEKLFF. The CDR3 nucleotides read TGTGCCAGCAAACGCGCAACTAATGAAAAACTGTTTTTT.

The chain employs TRBV7-2 and TRBJ2-7; unclear D gene. The CDR3 has 14 amino acids. V shed 5 bases and J shed 0 bases, with 11 bases lying between them. The germline gives CDR1 SGHTA, CDR2 FQGNSA. The CDR3, as DNA: TGTGCCAGCAGCCCGAGGATGATCTCCTACGAGCAGTACTTC. Translating it yields CASSPRMISYEQYF.

This chain links TRBV28 with TRBJ2-7; the D is unclear. The ends were cut back, 4 bases at V and 2 bases at J, with 12 bases in the middle. Germline-derived CDR1 and CDR2 are MDHEN and SYDVKM. The CDR3 length is 14 residues. The CDR3 spells CASSSVNVAYEQYF. Written as DNA, the CDR3 is TGTGCCAGCAGTTCCGTCAACGTCGCCTACGAGCAGTACTTC.